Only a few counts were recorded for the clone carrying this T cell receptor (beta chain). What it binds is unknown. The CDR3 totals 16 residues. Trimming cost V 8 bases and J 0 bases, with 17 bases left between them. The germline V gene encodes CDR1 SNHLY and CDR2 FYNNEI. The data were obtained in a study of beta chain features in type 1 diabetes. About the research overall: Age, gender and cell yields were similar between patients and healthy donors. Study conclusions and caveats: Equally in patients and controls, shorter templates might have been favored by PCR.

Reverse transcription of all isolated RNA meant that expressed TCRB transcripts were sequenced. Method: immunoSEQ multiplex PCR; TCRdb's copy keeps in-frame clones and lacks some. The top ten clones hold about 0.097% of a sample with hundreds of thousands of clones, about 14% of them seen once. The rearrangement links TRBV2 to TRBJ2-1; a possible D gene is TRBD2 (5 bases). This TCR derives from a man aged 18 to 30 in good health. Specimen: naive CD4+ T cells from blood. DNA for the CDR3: TGTGCCAGCGAGAGACTGAGGGTTAGCTCCTACAATGAGCAGTTCTTC. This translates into CASERLRVSSYNEQFF.